This T cell receptor (beta chain) was sequenced during a study of early T cells in non-severe SARS-CoV-2 infection (dated by TCRdb to 2020 to 2023). Looking at the study overall: Because TCR sequencing relied on bulk RNA taken from unsorted whole blood, pairing of alpha and beta chains was not possible. Paper-wide results and their limitations: VDJdb matching was skewed toward anti-spike CD8 responses and likely underestimated virus-specific expansions by missing private and CD4 specificities.

Libraries came from 5' RACE. TCRdb shows the sequencer as NextSeq 500. To correct for sequencing error and PCR bias, the TCR library protocol tagged individual cDNA molecules with unique molecular identifiers. Sequencing covered both TCR alpha and beta chains, and within each sample the abundances of alpha and beta sequences were tightly co-correlated. The study's processing was this. Decombinator V4 was used to perform V gene, J gene and CDR3 annotation of TCR sequences. TCRs were defined as expanded if a significant change between any two time points was detected under a Poisson model with p below 0.0001. TCR abundances were normalised to the total number of TCRs sequenced per sample and were expressed as counts per million. TRAV1-2 paired with TRAJ12, TRAJ20 or TRAJ33 defined MAIT TCRs, while TRAV10 paired with TRAJ18 defined iNKT TCRs. VDJdb, accessed 1 November 2021, was searched for CMV, EBV and SARS-CoV-2 annotated TCRs, with TCRs annotated for multiple antigens excluded. TCRdb redid the processing of the public reads, applying fastp at Q25 and MiXCR, and retained in-frame beta chains. Entries that share a CDR3 protein sequence are merged under the most common genes and DNA. The V and J calls were not made by the authors but by TCRdb's processing. Recorded for this sample are fewer than 50,000 distinct CDR3 sequences; 10% to 15% of them occurred a single time. The top ten clonotypes cover more than 15% of the sample.

Set within a cohort of healthcare workers in London, UK, this nested case-control study involved weekly PCR testing of nasopharyngeal swabs along with blood sampling. Healthcare workers were enrolled in the week of the UK lockdown, from 23 to 31 March 2020, and were followed every week for up to about 15 weeks. Trimming takes 6 bases from V and 5 bases from J, and the germline ends sit 15 bases apart. The CDR3 has 14 amino acids, counting the end cysteine and phenylalanine. The entry retains the CDR3 DNA only, 42 bases that are in frame from base 1. Via the germline V gene, CDR1 is SGHTA and CDR2 FQGNSA. This clonotype turned up a few times. Its antigen is unknown. Base qualities are not at hand, and no much larger clone is one base apart.

The origin of this receptor is an adult who was a healthcare worker with PCR-confirmed SARS-CoV-2 infection or an uninfected control (not recorded which). Source material: whole blood. Recombination connected TRBV7-2 to TRBJ2-3; the D gene is unclear. The bases are TGTGCCAGCAGAAATCTGGAAGGCAGAGATACGCAGTATTTT. Protein translation: CASRNLEGRDTQYF.